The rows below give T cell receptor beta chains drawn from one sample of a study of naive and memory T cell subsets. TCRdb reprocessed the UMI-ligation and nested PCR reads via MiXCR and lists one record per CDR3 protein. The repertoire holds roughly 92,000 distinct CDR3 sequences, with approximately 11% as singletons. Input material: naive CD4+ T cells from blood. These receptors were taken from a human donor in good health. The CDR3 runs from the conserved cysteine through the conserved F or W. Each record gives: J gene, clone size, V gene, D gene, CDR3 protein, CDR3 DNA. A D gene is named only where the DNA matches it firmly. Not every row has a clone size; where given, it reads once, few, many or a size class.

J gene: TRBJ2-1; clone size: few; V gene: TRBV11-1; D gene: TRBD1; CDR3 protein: CASSLEGQYNEQFF; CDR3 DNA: TGTGCCAGCAGCTTAGAGGGACAGTACAATGAGCAGTTCTTC
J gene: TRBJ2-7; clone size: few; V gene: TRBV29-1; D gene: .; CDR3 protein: CSVAAPGRRQGQYF; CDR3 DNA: TGCAGCGTAGCAGCCCCGGGACGCCGTCAGGGGCAGTACTTC
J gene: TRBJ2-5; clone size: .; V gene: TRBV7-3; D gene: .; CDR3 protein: CASSLSSQETQYF; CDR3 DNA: TGTGCCAGCAGCTTGTCCTCTCAAGAGACCCAGTACTTC
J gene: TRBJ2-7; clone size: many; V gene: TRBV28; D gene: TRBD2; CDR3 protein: CASRPSGGSSYEQYF; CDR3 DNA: TGTGCCAGCAGACCAAGCGGGGGGAGCTCCTACGAGCAGTACTTC
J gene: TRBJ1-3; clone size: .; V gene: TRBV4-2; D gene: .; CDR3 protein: CASSQDFREVDTIYF; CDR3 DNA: TGTGCCAGCAGCCAAGATTTCAGGGAAGTGGACACCATATATTTT
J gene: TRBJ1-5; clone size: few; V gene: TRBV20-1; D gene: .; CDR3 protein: CSARDHLQLSGVYSNQPQHF; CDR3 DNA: TGCAGTGCTAGAGATCACCTACAACTCTCAGGGGTTTATAGCAATCAGCCCCAGCATTTT
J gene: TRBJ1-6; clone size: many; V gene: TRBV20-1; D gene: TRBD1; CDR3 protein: CSARNRGRSNSPLHF; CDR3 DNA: TGCAGTGCTAGAAACAGGGGGCGTTCGAATTCACCCCTCCACTTT
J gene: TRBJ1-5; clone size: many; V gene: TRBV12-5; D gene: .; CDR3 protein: CASGFEGQQPQHF; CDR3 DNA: TGTGCTAGTGGTTTTGAGGGCCAACAGCCCCAGCATTTT
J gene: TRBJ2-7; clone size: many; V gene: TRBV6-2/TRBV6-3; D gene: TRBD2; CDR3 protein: CASRAEGGSYYEQYF; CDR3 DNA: TGTGCCAGCAGAGCCGAAGGCGGGAGTTATTACGAGCAGTACTTC
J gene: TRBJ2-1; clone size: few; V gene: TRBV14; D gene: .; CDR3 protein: CASSQDPSGSQFF; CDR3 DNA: TGTGCCAGCAGCCAAGACCCCAGTGGGTCACAGTTCTTC
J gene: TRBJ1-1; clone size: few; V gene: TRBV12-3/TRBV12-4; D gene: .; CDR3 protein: CASSFVGNTEAFF; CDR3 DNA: TGTGCCAGCAGTTTTGTGGGGAACACTGAAGCTTTCTTT
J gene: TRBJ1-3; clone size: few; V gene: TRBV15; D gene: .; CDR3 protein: CATSKDSRTGNTIYF; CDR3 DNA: TGTGCCACCAGCAAAGACAGCCGTACTGGAAACACCATATATTTT
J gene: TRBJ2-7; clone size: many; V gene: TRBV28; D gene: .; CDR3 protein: CASLPLTGSSYEQYF; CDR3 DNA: TGTGCCAGCCTCCCACTTACCGGGAGCTCCTACGAGCAGTACTTC
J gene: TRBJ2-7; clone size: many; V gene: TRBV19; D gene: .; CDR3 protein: CASSALGNRGRAYEQYF; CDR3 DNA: TGTGCCAGTAGTGCCCTGGGCAACAGAGGGAGAGCCTACGAGCAGTACTTC
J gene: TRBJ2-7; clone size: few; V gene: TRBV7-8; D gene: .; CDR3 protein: CASSLGVTTYEQYF; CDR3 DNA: TGTGCCAGCAGCTTAGGTGTAACTACCTACGAGCAGTACTTC
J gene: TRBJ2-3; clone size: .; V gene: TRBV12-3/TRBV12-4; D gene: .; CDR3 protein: CASSLGDLRSDTQYF; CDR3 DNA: TGTGCCAGCAGTTTAGGGGACCTTCGGTCGGATACGCAGTATTTT
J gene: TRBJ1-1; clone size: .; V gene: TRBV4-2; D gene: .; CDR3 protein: CASSSHRYEGAPEAFF; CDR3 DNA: TGTGCCAGCAGCTCTCACAGGTACGAGGGTGCGCCTGAAGCTTTCTTT
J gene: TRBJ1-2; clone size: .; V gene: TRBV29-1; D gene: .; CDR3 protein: CSAQSWGSGYTF; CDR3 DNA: TGCAGCGCCCAAAGTTGGGGATCTGGCTACACCTTC
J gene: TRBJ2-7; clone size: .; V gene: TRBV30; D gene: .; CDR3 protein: CAFLNRPRGEQYF; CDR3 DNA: TGTGCCTTCTTAAACAGGCCCAGGGGCGAGCAGTACTTC
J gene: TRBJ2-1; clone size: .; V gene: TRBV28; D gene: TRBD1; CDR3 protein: CASRISGTEEFF; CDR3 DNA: TGTGCCAGCAGAATTTCCGGGACAGAGGAGTTCTTC
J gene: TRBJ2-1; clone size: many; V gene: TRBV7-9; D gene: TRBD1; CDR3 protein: CASSPLGTGVNNEQFF; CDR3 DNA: TGTGCCAGCAGCCCGCTAGGGACAGGGGTGAACAATGAGCAGTTCTTC
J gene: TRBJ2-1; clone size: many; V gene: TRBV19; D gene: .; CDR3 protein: CASGVGTLSYNEQFF; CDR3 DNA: TGTGCCAGTGGGGTAGGTACCCTCTCCTACAATGAGCAGTTCTTC
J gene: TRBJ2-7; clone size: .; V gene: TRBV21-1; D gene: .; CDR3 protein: CASSNEGSASGRAFTGWPYEQYF; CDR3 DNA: TGTGCCAGCAGCAACGAAGGGTCCGCAAGCGGGAGGGCCTTTACCGGTTGGCCCTACGAGCAGTACTTC
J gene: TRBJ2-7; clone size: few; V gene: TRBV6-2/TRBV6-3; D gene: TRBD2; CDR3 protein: CASRGTSGYEQYF; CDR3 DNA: TGTGCCAGCAGGGGGACTAGCGGTTACGAGCAGTACTTC
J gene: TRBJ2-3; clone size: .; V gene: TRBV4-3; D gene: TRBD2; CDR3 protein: CASSHNPGLAGRSTDTQYF; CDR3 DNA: TGCGCCAGCAGCCACAACCCCGGGTTAGCGGGAAGGAGCACAGATACGCAGTATTTT
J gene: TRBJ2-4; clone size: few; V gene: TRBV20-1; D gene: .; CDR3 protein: CSPIIAKNIQYF; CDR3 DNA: TGCAGCCCCATAATAGCCAAAAACATTCAGTACTTC
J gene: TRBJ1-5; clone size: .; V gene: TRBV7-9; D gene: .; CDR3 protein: CASSLSGTDNQPQHF; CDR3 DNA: TGTGCCAGCAGCTTATCCGGGACCGACAATCAGCCCCAGCATTTT
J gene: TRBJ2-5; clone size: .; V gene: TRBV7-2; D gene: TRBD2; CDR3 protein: CASSLGAGGPVQETQYF; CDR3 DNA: TGTGCCAGCAGCTTAGGTGCGGGGGGGCCTGTCCAAGAGACCCAGTACTTC
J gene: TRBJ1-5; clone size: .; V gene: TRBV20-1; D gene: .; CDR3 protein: CSASYSRDQPQHF; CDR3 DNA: TGCAGTGCTAGTTACTCTAGGGATCAGCCCCAGCATTTT